The 10 T cell receptor beta chains listed next were all sequenced from one sample in a study of cytomegalovirus exposure and HLA in healthy donors. Use of 60 Vbeta and 13 Jbeta primers characterized the PCR. Sequenced by immunoSEQ multiplex PCR; TCRdb stores in-frame clones only, minus some. In total, the table holds around 40,000 clones. The specimen sequenced was PBMCs. The receptors stem from a human donor in good health.

The chain links TRBV7-9 to TRBJ1-1, with TRBD1 as a possible D gene (6 bases). This CDR3 is 13 amino acids long. Trimming stripped 8 bases from V and 3 bases from J, with 13 bases between. The germline V gene encodes CDR1 SEHNR and CDR2 FQNEAQ (reference sequence). CDR3 protein: CASRPQGDTEAFF. The DNA for the CDR3 is TGTGCCAGCCGCCCACAGGGAGACACTGAAGCTTTCTTT.

The chain recombines TRBV7-6 with TRBJ2-7; D gene ambiguous. This CDR3 is built from 14 residues. Trimming shortened V by 5 bases and J by 0 bases, and 11 bases separated the two germline ends. CDR1 and CDR2 from the germline V gene are SGHVS and FNYEAQ. The CDR3 DNA reads TGTGCCAGCAGCCGTAACCCTAGCTCCTACGAGCAGTACTTC. The encoded protein is CASSRNPSSYEQYF.

The V and J genes are TRBV18 and TRBJ2-7, with TRBD2 identical over 7 bases. The CDR3 covers 15 residues. The trim removed 3 bases at V and 3 bases at J, leaving 8 bases unmatched. The germline CDR1 and CDR2 sequences are KGHSH and LQKENI. DNA for the CDR3: TGTGCCAGCTCACCCCGGACTAGGACATACTACGAGCAGTACTTC. Protein sequence: CASSPRTRTYYEQYF.

The CDR3 loop reads CASSLSGQLEQYF. The CDR3 DNA follows: TGTGCCAGCAGTTTATCGGGACAGCTCGAGCAGTACTTC. V is TRBV27 and J is TRBJ2-7, with 7 bases identical to TRBD1. Per germline, CDR1 MNHEY and CDR2 SMNVEV (reference sequence). After removal of 0 bases from V and 6 bases from J, the junction contained 2 bases not matched to a gene. This CDR3 spans 13 amino acids.

The chain uses TRBV5-8 and TRBJ2-2; 7 positions match TRBD1. The CDR3 is 15 residues long. V lost 1 base and J lost 1; bases outside the gene matches: 1. The germline V gene has CDR1 SGHTS and CDR2 YDEGEE. For the CDR3, the DNA is TGTGCCAGCAGCTTGTACAGGGGGAACACCGGGGAGCTGTTTTTT. Translation: CASSLYRGNTGELFF.

Comments on this clone: The identical CDR3 is also encoded by other nucleotide sequences in the sample. This rearrangement joins TRBV5-6 to TRBJ1-4, with D unresolved. The CDR3 is made up of 12 amino acids. The germline gives CDR1 SGHDT, CDR2 YYEEEE. V was cut by 0 bases and J by 11 bases, with 8 bases left in between. The CDR3 region is CASSLAAGKLFF. The CDR3 nucleotides read TGTGCCAGCAGCTTGGCGGCGGGGAAACTGTTTTTT.

V gene TRBV19 combines with J gene TRBJ2-1; 12 nucleotides line up with TRBD2. The germline V gene has CDR1 LNHDA and CDR2 SQIVND (reference sequence). This CDR3 contains 15 residues. V dropped 5 bases and J dropped 7; count of bases not matched to a gene: 6. The CDR3 loop is CASSSPTSGGNEQFF. The CDR3 DNA reads TGTGCCAGTAGTTCCCCGACTAGCGGGGGTAATGAGCAGTTCTTC.

As for this clone: The sample holds other DNA sequences that translate to the same CDR3. This chain links TRBV5-1 with TRBJ1-1; D remains unclear. This CDR3 is built from 18 residues. The germline CDR1 and CDR2 sequences are SGHRS and YFSETQ. V was pared by 2 bases and J by 1 base, with 21 bases between. This CDR3 is CASSLGGRRINQNTEAFF. The CDR3 region has the DNA TGCGCCAGCAGCTTAGGAGGGCGCCGGATAAATCAGAACACTGAAGCTTTCTTT.

This chain links TRBV5-1 with TRBJ2-7, with TRBD1 identical over 9 bases. The J segment lost 6 bases and the V segment lost 5 bases, leaving 9 bases of the junction unmatched. Germline lookup yields CDR1 SGHRS and CDR2 YFSETQ. The CDR3 runs to 14 residues. The CDR3 DNA reads as TGCGCCAGCAGTTTCGGAGGGACAGGGCTCGAGCAGTACTTC. Translation gives CASSFGGTGLEQYF.

The gene calls are TRBV4-1 and TRBJ2-3; 9 positions match TRBD1. The junction had 5 bases not matched to a gene; V was cut back by 3 bases and J by 4 bases. This CDR3 is 15 amino acids long. Germline CDR1 reads MGHRA; CDR2 reads YSYEKL. The CDR3 region is CASSHGTGRADTQYF. The CDR3 coding sequence is TGCGCCAGCAGCCACGGGACAGGGCGTGCAGATACGCAGTATTTT.